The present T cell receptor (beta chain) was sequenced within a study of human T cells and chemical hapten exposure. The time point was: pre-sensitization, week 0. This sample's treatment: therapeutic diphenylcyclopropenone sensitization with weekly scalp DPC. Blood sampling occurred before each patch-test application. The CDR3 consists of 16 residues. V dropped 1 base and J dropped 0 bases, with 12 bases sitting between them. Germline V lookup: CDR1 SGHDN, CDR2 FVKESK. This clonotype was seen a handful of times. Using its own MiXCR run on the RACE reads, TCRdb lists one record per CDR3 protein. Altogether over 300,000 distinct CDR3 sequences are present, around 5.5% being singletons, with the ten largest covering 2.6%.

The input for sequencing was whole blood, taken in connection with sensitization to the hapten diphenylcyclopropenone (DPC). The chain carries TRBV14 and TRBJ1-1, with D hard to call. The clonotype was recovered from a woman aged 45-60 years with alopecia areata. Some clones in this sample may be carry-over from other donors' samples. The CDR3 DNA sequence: TGTGCCAGCAGCCAAGCCCAGCTTATTATGAACACTGAAGCTTTCTTT. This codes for CASSQAQLIMNTEAFF.